This T cell receptor (beta chain) originates from a study of T cell responses to AZD1222 COVID-19 vaccine. Study-wide points: Repertoire sampling occurred only after the peak T cell response. Females outnumbered males among donors, who were mostly white British; clonal diversity was possibly underestimated. Nearly half of spike-specific TCRs reportedly go after variant regions that carry no mutations.

There are 16 residues in the CDR3. Trimming took 8 bases from V and 0 from J, leaving 16 bases between them. The germline V gene has CDR1 WSHSY and CDR2 SAAADI. About this clone: Its antigen is unidentified.

Second-dose timings of about 4 or about 12 weeks were pooled. Data came from immunoSEQ multiplex PCR; TCRdb stores just in-frame clones and leaves some out. This sample yields 110,000 to 150,000 clones, of which about 88% are seen a single time; about 3% belongs to the top ten. This sequence was found in an adult who received the AZD1222 COVID-19 vaccine. V usage is TRBV10-2 and J usage is TRBJ2-2, with D tentatively TRBD2 (5 bases). This material consisted of peripheral blood, taken 28 days after the second AZD1222 dose. CDR3 DNA sequence: TGCGCCAGCCGGCCCCCCAGCGGCGCGAACACCGGGGAGCTGTTTTTT. This encodes CASRPPSGANTGELFF.